Below are 28 T cell receptor beta chains sequenced from a single sample in a study of human T cells and chemical hapten exposure. TCRdb recomputed calls from the RACE reads with MiXCR, one row per CDR3 protein. The sample has roughly 40,000 distinct CDR3 sequences, roughly a tenth seen once. Time point noted: pre-sensitization, week 0. Treatment defined: therapeutic diphenylcyclopropenone sensitization with weekly scalp DPC. The specimen was whole blood, collected in connection with sensitization to the hapten diphenylcyclopropenone (DPC). The receptors here all came from a man aged 30-40 years with alopecia areata. Some clones in this sample may be carry-over from other donors' samples.

The chain employs TRBV25-1 and TRBJ2-4, with D tentatively TRBD2 (6 bases). The CDR3 is 14 amino acids. Germline assignment: CDR1 MGHDK and CDR2 SYGVNS. V gave up 4 bases and J gave up 3 bases, with 10 bases separating them. This CDR3 is CASSVGTVKNIQYF. The DNA for the CDR3 is TGTGCCAGCAGTGTCGGGACTGTCAAAAACATTCAGTACTTC.

This clonotype was recorded many times. This chain uses TRBV29-1 with TRBJ1-2, with 10 bases fitting TRBD1. The V gene's germline CDR1 is SQVTM and CDR2 ANQGSEA. V shed 7 bases and J 7 bases; nucleotides not matched to a gene: 6. The CDR3 consists of 12 residues. The CDR3 reads CSAGTGVSGYTF. The CDR3 region has the DNA TGCAGCGCCGGGACAGGGGTTAGTGGCTACACCTTC.

The chain employs TRBV30 and TRBJ1-1, with TRBD1 matching 9 bases. The CDR3 has 12 residues. Germline V gene data show CDR1 as GTSNPN and CDR2 as SVGIG (reference sequence). V shed 5 bases, J shed 4 bases, and the junction held 2 bases outside the gene matches. The CDR3 DNA reads TGTGCCTGGGGGACAGGGCTCACTGAAGCTTTCTTT. Amino acids: CAWGTGLTEAFF.

This clonotype has just a few counts. The chain uses TRBV29-1 and TRBJ2-5; possible D gene TRBD2, 7 bases. Trimming cost V 7 bases and J 4 bases, with 16 bases left between them. CDR1 and CDR2 (germline): SQVTM, ANQGSEA. There are 13 residues in the CDR3. As DNA, the CDR3 is TGCAGCGCCCATCGGGGGGCCGGAGAGACCCAGTACTTC. Translated: CSAHRGAGETQYF.

Ten or more counts support this clonotype. The chain combines TRBV12-3 or TRBV12-4 with TRBJ2-7; D gene unclear. CDR3 length: 12 residues. V was cut by 4 bases and J by 7 bases, with 11 bases left in between. The CDR3 nucleotides are TGTGCCAGCAGTTCTGACTTCGGGGAGCAGTACGTC. This codes for CASSSDFGEQYV.

This clonotype was seen ten or more times. The chain couples TRBV6-6 to TRBJ1-4, with D possibly matching TRBD1 (6 bases). The CDR3 length is 18 residues. V dropped 4 bases and J dropped 4 bases, with 22 bases sitting between them. Germline CDR1 MNHNY, CDR2 SVGAGI (reference sequence). Written as DNA, the CDR3 is TGTGCCAGCAGTTTGACAGGTCTCTCCCCTACGAATAATGAAAAACTGTTTTTT. It codes for CASSLTGLSPTNNEKLFF.

This clonotype was counted ten times or more. This chain links TRBV5-1 with TRBJ2-7; tentative D call: TRBD1 (6 bases). V was shortened by 5 bases and J by 0 bases, with 12 bases between the two germline ends. The germline V gene encodes CDR1 SGHRS and CDR2 YFSETQ. This CDR3 is 14 amino acids long. The chain's CDR3 is CASSFDRSSYEQYF. The CDR3 nucleotides read TGCGCCAGCAGTTTCGACAGGAGCTCCTACGAGCAGTACTTC.

This clonotype was observed at least ten times. This chain connects TRBV5-1 to TRBJ2-5, with 11 bases lining up with TRBD2. J was trimmed by 2 bases and V by 4 bases; bases with no gene match: 7. This CDR3 spans 16 amino acids. Germline CDR1 reads SGHRS; CDR2 reads YFSETQ. CDR3 nucleotide sequence: TGCGCCAGCAGCCTGGGACTAGCGGCGCTACAAGAGACCCAGTACTTC. This encodes CASSLGLAALQETQYF. Full variable domain (rest looked up from reference TRBV5-1 and TRBJ2-5): KAGVTQTPRYLIKTRGQQVTLSCSPISGHRSVSWYQQTPGQGLQFLFEYFSETQRNKGNFPGRFSGRQFSNSRSEMNVSTLELGDSALYLCASSLGLAALQETQYFGPGTRLLVL.

This clonotype was seen ten or more times. The chain is built from TRBV20-1 and TRBJ2-1; D is undetermined. Germline-derived CDR1 and CDR2 are DFQATT and SNEGSKA (reference sequence). V dropped 6 bases and J dropped 7 bases, with 16 bases sitting between them. CDR3 length: 13 residues. The chain's CDR3 is CSAQGIMVNEQFF. CDR3 coding DNA: TGCAGTGCCCAAGGGATCATGGTTAATGAGCAGTTCTTC.

This clonotype was observed many times. The chain's CDR3 is CASSLPTNSYNEQFF. The CDR3 DNA sequence: TGTGCCAGCAGCTTGCCGACTAACTCCTACAATGAGCAGTTCTTC. This rearrangement joins TRBV5-6 to TRBJ2-1; a weak D match, TRBD2 (5 bases). In germline, CDR1 is SGHDT, CDR2 YYEEEE. The CDR3 covers 15 residues. Trimming pared 1 base from V and 0 bases from J, leaving 8 bases between.

The chain links TRBV7-8 to TRBJ1-3; D remains ambiguous. Germline V lookup: CDR1 SGHVS, CDR2 FQNEAQ. This CDR3 region has 15 residues. V lost 5 bases, J lost 0 bases, and 11 bases lay in between. In DNA, the CDR3 is TGTGCCAGCAGCCCCCCAGGCATCTCTGGAAACACCATATATTTT. Its translation: CASSPPGISGNTIYF.

This clonotype was picked up a small number of times. This rearrangement joins TRBV4-3 to TRBJ2-3, with TRBD2 identical over 8 bases. Germline loops: CDR1 LGHNA, CDR2 YSLEER. After removal of 0 bases from V and 1 base from J, the junction contained 9 bases not matched to a gene. This CDR3 is 18 amino acids long. Here the CDR3 reads CASSQDMTGGPRTDTQYF. In DNA form, the CDR3 reads TGCGCCAGCAGCCAAGATATGACGGGAGGGCCTCGCACAGATACGCAGTATTTT.

This clonotype was recorded at least ten times. The J gene is TRBJ1-5, the V gene TRBV19; 8 nucleotides align to TRBD1. Germline assignment: CDR1 LNHDA and CDR2 SQIVND (reference sequence). The junction had 6 bases not matched to a gene; V was cut back by 4 bases and J by 7 bases. The CDR3 consists of 14 residues. The CDR3 here is CASSTDRGEQPQHF. CDR3 nucleotide sequence: TGTGCCAGTAGTACCGACAGGGGTGAACAGCCCCAGCATTTT. Full variable domain (missing parts from reference TRBV19 and TRBJ1-5): DGGITQSPKYLFRKEGQNVTLSCEQNLNHDAMYWYRQDPGQGLRLIYYSQIVNDFQKGDIAEGYSVSREKKESFPLTVTSAQKNPTAFYLCASSTDRGEQPQHFGDGTRLSIL.

This chain connects TRBV29-1 to TRBJ2-7, with D unresolved. The germline V gene has CDR1 SQVTM and CDR2 ANQGSEA. Trimming took 6 bases from V and 0 from J, leaving 9 bases between them. The CDR3 has 12 residues. CDR3 sequence: CSVASSSYEQYV. In DNA form, the CDR3 reads TGCAGCGTCGCCTCCAGCTCCTACGAGCAGTACGTC.

This clonotype was counted only a few times. The gene calls are TRBV25-1 and TRBJ2-7, with 8 bases lining up with TRBD2. Germline CDR1 MGHDK, CDR2 SYGVNS. The CDR3 runs 16 residues. Germline trimming cut 1 base from V and 6 bases from J; bases unmatched to any gene: 11. CDR3 sequence (DNA): TGTGCCAGCAGTGAATGGGGCGAGACTAGCGACGGCGAGCAGTACTTC. Protein: CASSEWGETSDGEQYF.

This clonotype was counted between two and nine times. The CDR3 spells CASSVDGNYEQYV. The CDR3 DNA is TGCGCCAGCAGCGTCGACGGAAACTACGAGCAGTACGTC. The rearrangement uses TRBV5-1 and TRBJ2-7, with D unresolved. The CDR3 runs to 13 residues. CDR1 SGHRS and CDR2 YFSETQ come from the germline V gene. Trimming shortened V by 4 bases and J by 3 bases, and 11 bases separated the two germline ends.

Many counts were recorded for this clonotype. This sequence joins TRBV11-2 and TRBJ2-1, with TRBD2 identical over 9 bases. The V segment lost 7 bases and the J segment 8 bases; nucleotides outside the gene matches: 9. This CDR3 has 14 residues. CDR1 is SGHAT, CDR2 FQNNGV, per germline. CDR3 coding DNA: TGTGCCAGCACCGTGAAACTAGCGGGTGATGAGCAGTTCTTC. Amino acids: CASTVKLAGDEQFF. The full variable domain, completed using reference TRBV11-2 and TRBJ2-1, is EAGVAQSPRYKIIEKRQSVAFWCNPISGHATLYWYQQILGQGPKLLIQFQNNGVVDDSQLPKDRFSAERLKGVDSTLKIQPAKLEDSAVYLCASTVKLAGDEQFFGPGTRLTVL.

This clonotype was counted a few times. One end of the junction does not line up with germline, which may come from a read error. This chain connects TRBV11-3 to TRBJ1-2, with D possibly matching TRBD1 (5 bases). This CDR3 has 13 residues. The germline V gene has CDR1 SGHNT and CDR2 YENEEA. CDR3 sequence: CASSLGQNYRYTF. CDR3 in DNA: TGTGCCAGCAGCTTAGGACAGAACTATCGCTACACCTTC.

This clonotype has more than one count but fewer than ten. The V gene is TRBV19, the J gene TRBJ1-4; D is unclear. Germline V CDR1 and CDR2: LNHDA, SQIVND (reference sequence). Trimming stripped 4 bases from V and 7 bases from J, with 16 bases between. This CDR3 contains 15 residues. The CDR3 loop reads CASSTPLAGPEKLFF. The CDR3 DNA reads TGTGCCAGTAGTACCCCCTTGGCAGGACCTGAAAAACTGTTTTTT.

In its sample, this clonotype was seen many times. This sequence joins TRBV20-1 and TRBJ2-7; a weak D match, TRBD1 (5 bases). The germline CDR1 and CDR2 sequences are DFQATT and SNEGSKA (reference sequence). The CDR3 has 15 amino acids. Trimming left V 6 bases short and J 0 bases short, with 18 bases between. The CDR3 loop is CSAGPPQAYSYEQYF. The DNA for the CDR3 is TGCAGTGCGGGGCCCCCACAGGCCTACTCCTACGAGCAGTACTTC.

At least ten counts were recorded for this clonotype. The chain employs TRBV20-1 and TRBJ1-2; 8 bases are a match to TRBD1. This CDR3 is built from 12 residues. V lost 5 bases and J lost 2; bases outside the gene matches: 1. CDR1 is DFQATT and CDR2 is SNEGSKA in the germline V gene (reference sequence). The CDR3 DNA is TGCAGTGCTCAGGGGGCGAACTATGGCTACACCTTC. It is translated as CSAQGANYGYTF.

The V gene is TRBV10-3, the J gene TRBJ2-1; the D gene is possibly TRBD2 (6 bases). The germline CDR1 and CDR2 sequences are ENHRY and SYGVKD. The length of the CDR3 is 15 residues. V shed 10 bases and J shed 4 bases, with 20 bases lying between them. The CDR3 region is CATTSPPGLYNEQFF. The CDR3 DNA reads as TGTGCCACAACCTCCCCCCCGGGACTTTACAATGAGCAGTTCTTC.

This clonotype was observed at least ten times. The gene calls are TRBV28 and TRBJ2-7; no clear D. In germline, CDR1 is MDHEN, CDR2 SYDVKM. This CDR3 contains 14 residues. The germline V and J ends were trimmed by 7 bases and 3 bases, with 16 bases remaining between them. This CDR3 reads CASKSSRLLYEQYV. The CDR3, as DNA: TGTGCCAGCAAGTCGTCCCGTCTCCTCTACGAGCAGTACGTC.

This clonotype was observed at least ten times. The chain is built from TRBV21-1 and TRBJ2-1; no check of the table's D call, TRBD1, against the DNA was made. TRBV21-1 counts as a pseudogene. This CDR3 has 17 amino acids. Here the CDR3 DNA reads TGTGCCAGCAGCAAAGGTAGTACGCTTAGGGGTTTCAATGAGCAGTTCTTC. It encodes CASSKGSTLRGFNEQFF.

This clonotype has only a few counts. The chain couples TRBV2 to TRBJ2-7; D might be TRBD1 (5 bases). CDR1 and CDR2 from the germline V gene are SNHLY and FYNNEI. CDR3 size: 17 residues. V lost 7 bases and J lost 0, with 22 bases in between. CDR3 bases: TGTGCCAGCACCCCAAGCCGTAGGGGCCCTCTCTCCTACGAGCAGTACTTC. Translation: CASTPSRRGPLSYEQYF.

The J gene is TRBJ2-3, the V gene TRBV25-1, with 10 bases matching TRBD1. The germline gives CDR1 MGHDK, CDR2 SYGVNS. Germline trimming cut 1 base from V and 7 bases from J; bases unmatched to any gene: 5. The CDR3 consists of 15 residues. In DNA, the CDR3 is TGTGCCAGCAGTGAATTTGGGACAGGGGTATATACGCAGTATTTT. Translation: CASSEFGTGVYTQYF.

This chain uses TRBV28 with TRBJ2-5; possibly TRBD1 or TRBD2 for D (5 bases each). This CDR3 comprises 14 residues. Trimming pared 7 bases from V and 7 bases from J, leaving 19 bases between. The V gene's germline CDR1 is MDHEN and CDR2 SYDVKM. CDR3: CASTFRDHLGTQYF. The CDR3 DNA is TGTGCCAGCACCTTCCGGGACCACCTCGGGACCCAGTACTTC.

This clonotype was counted between two and nine times. The chain carries TRBV20-1 and TRBJ2-1; D unclear. The length of the CDR3 is 14 residues. Deletions cut 3 bases from V and 0 bases from J, with 9 bases between. Germline-derived CDR1 and CDR2 are DFQATT and SNEGSKA (reference sequence). The CDR3 DNA reads as TGCAGTGCTAGGACACTTCGCTCCTACAATGAGCAGTTCTTC. This sequence encodes CSARTLRSYNEQFF.